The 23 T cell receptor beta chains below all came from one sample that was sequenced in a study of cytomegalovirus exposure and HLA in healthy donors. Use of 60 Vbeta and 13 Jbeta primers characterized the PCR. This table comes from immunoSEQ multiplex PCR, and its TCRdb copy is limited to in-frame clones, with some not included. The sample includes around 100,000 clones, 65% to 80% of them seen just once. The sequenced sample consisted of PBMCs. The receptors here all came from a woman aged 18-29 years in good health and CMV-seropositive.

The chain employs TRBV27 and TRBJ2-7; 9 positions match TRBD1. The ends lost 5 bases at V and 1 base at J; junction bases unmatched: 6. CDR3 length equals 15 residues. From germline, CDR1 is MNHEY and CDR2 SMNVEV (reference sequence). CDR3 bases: TGTGCCAGCAGTCCGGGACAGGGCCTTTCCTACGAGCAGTACTTC. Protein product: CASSPGQGLSYEQYF.

As DNA, the CDR3 is TGCGCCAGCAGTTCCTCCCCGGGACTAGCGGGCCTGAGCTCCTACGAGCAGTACTTC. It is translated as CASSSSPGLAGLSSYEQYF. The chain has TRBV5-1 and TRBJ2-7, with TRBD2 matching 12 bases. In germline, CDR1 is SGHRS, CDR2 YFSETQ. The CDR3 spans 19 residues. The trim removed 5 bases at V and 0 bases at J, leaving 15 bases unmatched. Using reference TRBV5-1 and TRBJ2-7 for the parts outside the CDR3, the full variable domain is KAGVTQTPRYLIKTRGQQVTLSCSPISGHRSVSWYQQTPGQGLQFLFEYFSETQRNKGNFPGRFSGRQFSNSRSEMNVSTLELGDSALYLCASSSSPGLAGLSSYEQYFGPGTRLTVT.

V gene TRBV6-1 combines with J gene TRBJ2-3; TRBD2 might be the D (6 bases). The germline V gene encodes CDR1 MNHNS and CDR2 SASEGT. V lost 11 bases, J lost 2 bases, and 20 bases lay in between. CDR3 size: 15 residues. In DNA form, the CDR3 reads TGTGCCTCCCGGACCCTCGGAGGGCACACAGATACGCAGTATTTT. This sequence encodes CASRTLGGHTDTQYF.

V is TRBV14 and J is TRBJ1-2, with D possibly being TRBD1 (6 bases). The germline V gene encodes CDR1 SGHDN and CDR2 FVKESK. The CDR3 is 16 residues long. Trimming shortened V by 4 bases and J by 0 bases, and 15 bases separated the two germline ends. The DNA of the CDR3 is TGTGCCAGCAGCCCGAATGGGGGCCGTGCTAACTATGGCTACACCTTC. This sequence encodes CASSPNGGRANYGYTF.

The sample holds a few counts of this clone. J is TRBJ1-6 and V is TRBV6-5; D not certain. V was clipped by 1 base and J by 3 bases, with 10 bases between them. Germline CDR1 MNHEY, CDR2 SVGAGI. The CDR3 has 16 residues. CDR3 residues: CASSYLAFSYNSPLHF. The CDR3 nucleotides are TGTGCCAGCAGTTACTTAGCGTTTAGCTATAATTCACCCCTCCACTTT.

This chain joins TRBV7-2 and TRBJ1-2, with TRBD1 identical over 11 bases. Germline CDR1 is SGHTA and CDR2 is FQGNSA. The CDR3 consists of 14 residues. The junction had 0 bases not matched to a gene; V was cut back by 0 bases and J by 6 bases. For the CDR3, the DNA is TGTGCCAGCAGCTTAGCGGACAGGGGGCATGGCTACACCTTC. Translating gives CASSLADRGHGYTF.

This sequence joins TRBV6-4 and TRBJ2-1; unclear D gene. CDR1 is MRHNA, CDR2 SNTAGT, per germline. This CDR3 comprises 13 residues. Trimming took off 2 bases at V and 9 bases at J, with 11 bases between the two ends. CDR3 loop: CASSDEDSGEQFF. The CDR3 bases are TGTGCCAGCAGTGACGAAGATTCGGGTGAGCAGTTCTTC.

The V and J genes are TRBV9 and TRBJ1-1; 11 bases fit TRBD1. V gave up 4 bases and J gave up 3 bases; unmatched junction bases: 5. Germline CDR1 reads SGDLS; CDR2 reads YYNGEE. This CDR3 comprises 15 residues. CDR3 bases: TGTGCCAGCAGCTCCGGACAGGGGGCAGACACTGAAGCTTTCTTT. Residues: CASSSGQGADTEAFF.

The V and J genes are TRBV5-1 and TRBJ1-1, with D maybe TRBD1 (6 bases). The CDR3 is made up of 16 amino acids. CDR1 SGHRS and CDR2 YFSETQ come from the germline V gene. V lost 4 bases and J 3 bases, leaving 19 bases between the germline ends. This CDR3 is CASSPGTRIGYTEAFF. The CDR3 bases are TGCGCCAGCAGCCCCGGGACACGGATAGGGTACACTGAAGCTTTCTTT.

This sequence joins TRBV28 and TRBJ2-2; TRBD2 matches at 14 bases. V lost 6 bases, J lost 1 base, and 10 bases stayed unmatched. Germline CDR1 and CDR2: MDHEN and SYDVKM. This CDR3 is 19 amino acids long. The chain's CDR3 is CASSPTSGRASGNTGELFF. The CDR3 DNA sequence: TGTGCCAGCAGCCCGACTAGCGGGAGGGCCTCAGGGAACACCGGGGAGCTGTTTTTT.

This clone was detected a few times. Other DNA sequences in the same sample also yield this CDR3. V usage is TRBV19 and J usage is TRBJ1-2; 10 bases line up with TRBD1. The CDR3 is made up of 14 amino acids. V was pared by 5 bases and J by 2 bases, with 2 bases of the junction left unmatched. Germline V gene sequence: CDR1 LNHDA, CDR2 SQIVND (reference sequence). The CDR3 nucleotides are TGTGCCAGTAGTTCGACAGGGGGCAACTATGGCTACACCTTC. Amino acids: CASSSTGGNYGYTF.

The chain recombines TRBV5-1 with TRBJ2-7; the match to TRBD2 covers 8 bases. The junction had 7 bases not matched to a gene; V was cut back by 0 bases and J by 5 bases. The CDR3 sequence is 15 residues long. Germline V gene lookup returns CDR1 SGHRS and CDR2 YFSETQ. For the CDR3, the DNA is TGCGCCAGCAGCTTGGGCATAGCGGGAATCAACGAGCAGTACTTC. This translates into CASSLGIAGINEQYF. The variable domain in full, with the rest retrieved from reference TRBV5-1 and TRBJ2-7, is KAGVTQTPRYLIKTRGQQVTLSCSPISGHRSVSWYQQTPGQGLQFLFEYFSETQRNKGNFPGRFSGRQFSNSRSEMNVSTLELGDSALYLCASSLGIAGINEQYFGPGTRLTVT.

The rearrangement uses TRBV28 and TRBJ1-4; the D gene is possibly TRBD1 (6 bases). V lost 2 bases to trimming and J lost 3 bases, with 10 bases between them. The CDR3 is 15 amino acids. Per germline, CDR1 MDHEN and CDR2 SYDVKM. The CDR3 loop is CASSLPTGPNEKLFF. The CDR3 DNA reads TGTGCCAGCAGTTTACCGACAGGCCCTAATGAAAAACTGTTTTTT.

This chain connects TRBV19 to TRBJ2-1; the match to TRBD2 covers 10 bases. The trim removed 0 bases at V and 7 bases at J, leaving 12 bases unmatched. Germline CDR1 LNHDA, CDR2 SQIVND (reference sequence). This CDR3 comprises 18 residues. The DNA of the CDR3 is TGTGCCAGTAGTATAGACAGGGGGCCTAGCGGGAGTAGGAATGAGCAGTTCTTC. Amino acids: CASSIDRGPSGSRNEQFF.

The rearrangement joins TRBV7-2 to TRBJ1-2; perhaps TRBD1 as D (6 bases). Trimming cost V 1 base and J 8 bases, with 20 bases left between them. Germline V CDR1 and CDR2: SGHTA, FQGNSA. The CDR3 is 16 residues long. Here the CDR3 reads CASSLVRGRDQLGYTF. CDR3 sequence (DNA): TGTGCCAGCAGCTTAGTCAGGGGCCGTGATCAATTGGGCTACACCTTC.

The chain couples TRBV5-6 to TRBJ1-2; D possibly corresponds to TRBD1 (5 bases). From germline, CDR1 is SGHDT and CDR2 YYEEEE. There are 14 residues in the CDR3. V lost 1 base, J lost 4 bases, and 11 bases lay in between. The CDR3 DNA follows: TGTGCCAGCAGCTTGCAGGGAAATCTCTATGGCTACACCTTC. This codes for CASSLQGNLYGYTF.

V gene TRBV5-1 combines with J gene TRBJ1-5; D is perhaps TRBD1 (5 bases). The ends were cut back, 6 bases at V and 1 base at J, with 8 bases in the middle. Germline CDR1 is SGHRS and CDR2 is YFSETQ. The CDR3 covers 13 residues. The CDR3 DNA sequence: TGCGCCAGCACAGGGCTGAGCAATCAGCCCCAGCATTTT. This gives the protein CASTGLSNQPQHF.

The CDR3 DNA follows: TGCGCCAGCAGCCAACCCGTGCTGAGCTCCTACGAGCAGTACTTC. It codes for CASSQPVLSSYEQYF. The rearrangement joins TRBV4-1 to TRBJ2-7, with D hard to call. Germline values: CDR1 MGHRA, CDR2 YSYEKL. CDR3 length: 15 residues. V was shortened by 2 bases and J by 0 bases, with 11 bases between the two germline ends.

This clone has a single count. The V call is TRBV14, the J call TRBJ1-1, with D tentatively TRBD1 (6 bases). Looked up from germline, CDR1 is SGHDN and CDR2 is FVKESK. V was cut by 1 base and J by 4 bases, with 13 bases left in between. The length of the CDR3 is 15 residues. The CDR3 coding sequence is TGTGCCAGCAGCCAAGCTTCAGGGGTGGTCACTGAAGCTTTCTTT. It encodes CASSQASGVVTEAFF.

CDR3 sequence (DNA): TGTGCCAGCAGTCTGGAGGGGGAGGGCACACACACAGATACGCAGTATTTT. Protein product: CASSLEGEGTHTDTQYF. The chain carries TRBV28 and TRBJ2-3; possible D gene TRBD2, 7 bases. This CDR3 is 17 amino acids long. Germline CDR1 MDHEN, CDR2 SYDVKM. Trimming stripped 5 bases from V and 2 bases from J, with 20 bases between. Combining the CDR3 with reference TRBV28 and TRBJ2-3 gives the whole variable domain DVKVTQSSRYLVKRTGEKVFLECVQDMDHENMFWYRQDPGLGLRLIYFSYDVKMKEKGDIPEGYSVSREKKERFSLILESASTNQTSMYLCASSLEGEGTHTDTQYFGPGTRLTVL.

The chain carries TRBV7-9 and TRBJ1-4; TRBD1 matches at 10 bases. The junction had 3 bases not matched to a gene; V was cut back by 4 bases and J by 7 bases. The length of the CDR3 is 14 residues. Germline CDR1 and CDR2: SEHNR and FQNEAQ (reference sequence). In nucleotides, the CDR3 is TGTGCCAGCAGCTCGGGACAGGGGTTTGAAAAACTGTTTTTT. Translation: CASSSGQGFEKLFF. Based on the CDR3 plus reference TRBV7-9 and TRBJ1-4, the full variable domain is DTGVSQNPRHKITKRGQNVTFRCDPISEHNRLYWYRQTLGQGPEFLTYFQNEAQLEKSRLLSDRFSAERPKGSFSTLEIQRTEQGDSAMYLCASSSGQGFEKLFFGSGTQLSVL.

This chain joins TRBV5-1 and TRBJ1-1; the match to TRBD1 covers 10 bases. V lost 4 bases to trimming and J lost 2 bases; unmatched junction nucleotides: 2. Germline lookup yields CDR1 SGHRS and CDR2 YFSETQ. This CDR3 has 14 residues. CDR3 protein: CASSQTGGNTEAFF. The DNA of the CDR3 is TGCGCCAGCAGCCAGACAGGGGGCAACACTGAAGCTTTCTTT.

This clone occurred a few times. CDR3 amino acids: CASSPREVVNTEAFF. The CDR3 bases are TGTGCCAGCAGCCCACGGGAGGTAGTGAACACTGAAGCTTTCTTT. The chain has TRBV11-1 and TRBJ1-1; D gene ambiguous. V gave up 5 bases and J gave up 0 bases, with 13 bases separating them. Germline V lookup: CDR1 SGHAT, CDR2 FQDESV (reference sequence). This CDR3 spans 15 amino acids.